The 2 T cell receptor beta chains below were found in one sample sequenced in a study of vaccination effects on CD4 cells after COVID-19. Profiling relied on immunoSEQ multiplex PCR, and the TCRdb table lists in-frame clones only, not all of them. The sample shows 55,000 or so clones, about two thirds of them seen only once. ViraFEST assay sequencing came after antigen-specific CD4+ T cells were expanded with viral peptide pools. Subsequent to 10 days of culture, CD4+ T cells were isolated. Having tested negative for nucleocapsid antibodies, the vaccine recipients showed no prior SARS-CoV-2 infection. Their antigens are not known. The sequences come from CD4+ T cells from PBMCs cultured with SARS-CoV-2 spike peptides, collected before COVID-19 vaccination. These receptors were obtained from a human donor who received a COVID-19 vaccine.

The chain couples TRBV28 to TRBJ1-3; D perhaps matches TRBD1 (5 bases). Germline-derived CDR1 and CDR2 are MDHEN and SYDVKM. The CDR3 length is 16 residues. Deletions cut 3 bases from V and 0 bases from J, with 12 bases between. Here the CDR3 reads CASSLGGEYSGNTIYF. The CDR3 nucleotides are TGTGCCAGCAGTTTGGGGGGGGAATACTCTGGAAACACCATATATTTT.

This clone has only a few counts. This chain links TRBV5-1 with TRBJ2-1; D gene uncertain. Germline-derived CDR1 and CDR2 are SGHRS and YFSETQ. Trimming cost V 4 bases and J 7 bases, with 9 bases left between them. The CDR3 runs 12 residues. The CDR3 protein is CASSATLNEQFF. CDR3 in DNA: TGCGCCAGCAGCGCTACCCTTAATGAGCAGTTCTTC.